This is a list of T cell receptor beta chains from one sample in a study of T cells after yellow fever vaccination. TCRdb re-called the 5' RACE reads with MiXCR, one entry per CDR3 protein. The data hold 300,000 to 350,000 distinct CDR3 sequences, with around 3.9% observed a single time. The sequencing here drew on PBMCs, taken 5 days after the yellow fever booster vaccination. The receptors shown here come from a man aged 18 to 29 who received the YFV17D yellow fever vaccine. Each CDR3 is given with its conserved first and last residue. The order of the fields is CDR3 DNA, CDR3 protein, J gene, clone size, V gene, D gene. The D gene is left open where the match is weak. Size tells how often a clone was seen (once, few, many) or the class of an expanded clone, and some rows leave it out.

DNA: TGTGCCAGCAGCGGGACTAGCCGAGATACGCAGTATTTT
CDR3: CASSGTSRDTQYF
J: TRBJ2-3
size: many
V: TRBV9
D: TRBD2

DNA: TGTGCCAGCAGCTTTTCGACAGCGAACACTGAAGCTTTCTTT
CDR3: CASSFSTANTEAFF
J: TRBJ1-1
size: few
V: TRBV7-9
D: .

DNA: TGTGCCATCAGTGAGCCGGGACAGGGGGGCACTGAAGCTTTCTTT
CDR3: CAISEPGQGGTEAFF
J: TRBJ1-1
size: many
V: TRBV10-3
D: TRBD1

DNA: TGTGCCAGCAGTTTGCACCTGGGTGGGGGGAAGGGGACCCAGTACTTC
CDR3: CASSLHLGGGKGTQYF
J: TRBJ2-5
size: .
V: TRBV27
D: .

DNA: TGTGCCATCAGTGAACAGGGACTTTATGGAAACACCATATATTTT
CDR3: CAISEQGLYGNTIYF
J: TRBJ1-3
size: few
V: TRBV10-3
D: .

DNA: TGTGCCAGTAGTATCCGGAGCGGGGGGCCGTGGGAGACCCAGTACTTC
CDR3: CASSIRSGGPWETQYF
J: TRBJ2-5
size: many
V: TRBV19
D: TRBD2

DNA: TGCAGTGCTAGAGATGACAGGGTTGGAAACACCATATATTTT
CDR3: CSARDDRVGNTIYF
J: TRBJ1-3
size: few
V: TRBV20-1
D: TRBD1

DNA: TGTGCCAGCAGCTTCGCCCGGACGGATGAAAAACTGTTTTTT
CDR3: CASSFARTDEKLFF
J: TRBJ1-4
size: few
V: TRBV11-2
D: .

DNA: TGTGCCAGCAGCCTACGGACTAGCGGGGGAGGTGAGCAGTTCTTC
CDR3: CASSLRTSGGGEQFF
J: TRBJ2-1
size: many
V: TRBV5-5
D: TRBD2

DNA: TGCAGTGCTAGTCAGTCAGGGCCCGGAAACACCATATATTTT
CDR3: CSASQSGPGNTIYF
J: TRBJ1-3
size: few
V: TRBV20-1
D: .

DNA: TGTGCCAGCAGTCCCGGACGGATCTCGAGGCAGCCCCAGCATTTT
CDR3: CASSPGRISRQPQHF
J: TRBJ1-5
size: many
V: TRBV27
D: .

DNA: TGTGCCAGTAGTATGGACTCGGGACAGCTATACGAGCAGTACTTC
CDR3: CASSMDSGQLYEQYF
J: TRBJ2-7
size: many
V: TRBV19
D: TRBD1

DNA: TGTGCCAGCAGTCCCGGTTGGGGGGCTTTCTTT
CDR3: CASSPGWGAFF
J: TRBJ1-1
size: many
V: TRBV5-4
D: .

DNA: TGTGCCAGCAGTTACGACGGACGAAGCGGGGGAGCACACAATGAGCAGTTCTTC
CDR3: CASSYDGRSGGAHNEQFF
J: TRBJ2-1
size: .
V: TRBV6-2/TRBV6-3
D: TRBD2

DNA: TGTGCCAGCTCCAGGACAACGACTTCACCCCTCCACTTT
CDR3: CASSRTTTSPLHF
J: TRBJ1-6
size: few
V: TRBV25-1
D: .

DNA: TGTGCCAGCAGCGTGAGGGTTAGCACAGATACGCAGTATTTT
CDR3: CASSVRVSTDTQYF
J: TRBJ2-3
size: many
V: TRBV9
D: .

DNA: TGTGCCATCAGTGAATCCGGGACAGATCAGCCCCAGCATTTT
CDR3: CAISESGTDQPQHF
J: TRBJ1-5
size: many
V: TRBV10-3
D: TRBD1

DNA: TGTGCCAGCAGCCCAAGGATCTTTGGTAGCGGGAAACGCACAGATACGCAGTATTTT
CDR3: CASSPRIFGSGKRTDTQYF
J: TRBJ2-3
size: .
V: TRBV7-3
D: TRBD2

DNA: TGTGCCAGCAGTTTTTGGGGAGGCTACACCTTC
CDR3: CASSFWGGYTF
J: TRBJ1-2
size: few
V: TRBV28
D: .

DNA: TGCGCCAGCAGCTTTGGGACAGGAGATTACATGAACACTGAAGCTTTCTTT
CDR3: CASSFGTGDYMNTEAFF
J: TRBJ1-1
size: many
V: TRBV5-1
D: TRBD1

DNA: TGTGCCAGCAGTGCGGACAGAGAAAATGAGCAGTTCTTC
CDR3: CASSADRENEQFF
J: TRBJ2-1
size: .
V: TRBV2
D: .

DNA: TGTGCCAGCAGTTGGGACAGGAGTCAGCCCCAGCATTTT
CDR3: CASSWDRSQPQHF
J: TRBJ1-5
size: few
V: TRBV5-4
D: TRBD1

DNA: TGTGCCAGCAGGTCTGGGGAGACCCAGTACTTC
CDR3: CASRSGETQYF
J: TRBJ2-5
size: many
V: TRBV7-2
D: .

DNA: TGTGCCAGCAGCACCGGGACAGGGGGCGGCTACACCTTC
CDR3: CASSTGTGGGYTF
J: TRBJ1-2
size: many
V: TRBV7-3
D: TRBD1

DNA: TGTGCCAGCAGCGTAGCCCCGGACAGTCCTGGAAACACCATATATTTT
CDR3: CASSVAPDSPGNTIYF
J: TRBJ1-3
size: few
V: TRBV9
D: .

DNA: TGCGCCAGCAGTGAGTCTCAGGGCAGGGGCCAAGAGACCCAGTACTTC
CDR3: CASSESQGRGQETQYF
J: TRBJ2-5
size: few
V: TRBV10-2
D: .

DNA: TGCAGTGCTATACAGAGCTCCTATAATTCACCCCTCCACTTT
CDR3: CSAIQSSYNSPLHF
J: TRBJ1-6
size: many
V: TRBV20-1
D: .

DNA: TGCGCCAGCAGCCTTCAGAGGGTGAACACTGAAGCTTTCTTT
CDR3: CASSLQRVNTEAFF
J: TRBJ1-1
size: few
V: TRBV4-1
D: .

DNA: TGCGCCAGCAGCCCGAAATTCGGGACAGGGGACACCACCATATATTTT
CDR3: CASSPKFGTGDTTIYF
J: TRBJ1-3
size: few
V: TRBV4-3
D: TRBD1

DNA: TGCAGTGCTACGACAGGGGGCGCTGGGGCCAACGTCCTGACTTTC
CDR3: CSATTGGAGANVLTF
J: TRBJ2-6
size: few
V: TRBV20-1
D: TRBD1

DNA: TGTGCCAGCAGCCAGACAAGGTCCCCAGGGACGCAGTATTTT
CDR3: CASSQTRSPGTQYF
J: TRBJ2-3
size: few
V: TRBV7-2
D: .

DNA: TGTGCCAGCACTTCAGGGGCCGCTCCCCAGTACTTC
CDR3: CASTSGAAPQYF
J: TRBJ2-5
size: .
V: TRBV25-1
D: .

DNA: TGTGCCAGCAGCTTTGAAGATTCACCCCTCCACTTT
CDR3: CASSFEDSPLHF
J: TRBJ1-6
size: many
V: TRBV7-9
D: .

DNA: TGTGCCAGCATGAAGGATGAGCAGTTCTTC
CDR3: CASMKDEQFF
J: TRBJ2-1
size: few
V: TRBV6-6
D: .

DNA: TGTGCCAGCAGCCCGGGAACGGGACAGCTCTATGGCTACACCTTC
CDR3: CASSPGTGQLYGYTF
J: TRBJ1-2
size: .
V: TRBV5-6
D: TRBD1

DNA: TGTGCCAGCAGTTTTCAGGCGGGCCAAGAGACCCAGTACTTC
CDR3: CASSFQAGQETQYF
J: TRBJ2-5
size: few
V: TRBV12-3/TRBV12-4
D: .

DNA: TGCGCCAGCAGCTTGTGGCAGTCCACTGAAGCTTTCTTT
CDR3: CASSLWQSTEAFF
J: TRBJ1-1
size: .
V: TRBV5-1
D: .